Listed here is a single T cell receptor (beta chain). Its ends do not fully match the called genes, so a read error is possible. The CDR3 is 11 amino acids. The V gene's germline CDR1 is MNHEY and CDR2 SMNVEV (reference sequence). The sample is drawn from a study of radiotherapy plus CTLA-4 blockade in lung cancer. Produced via immunoSEQ multiplex PCR; TCRdb's table is partial and in-frame only. The profile covers 70,000 to 85,000 clones, with roughly 74% appearing a single time and over 9% taken by the ten largest. The receptor was derived from a human donor with non-small cell lung cancer whose response to radiotherapy plus ipilimumab could not be evaluated. The sample in question was peripheral blood, obtained from a patient treated with radiotherapy plus ipilimumab. J is TRBJ2-1 and V is TRBV27; TRBD1 matches at 9 bases. The CDR3 sequence is CGTGKWNEQFF. DNA for the CDR3: TGCGGGACAGGGAAATGGAATGAGCAGTTCTTC.